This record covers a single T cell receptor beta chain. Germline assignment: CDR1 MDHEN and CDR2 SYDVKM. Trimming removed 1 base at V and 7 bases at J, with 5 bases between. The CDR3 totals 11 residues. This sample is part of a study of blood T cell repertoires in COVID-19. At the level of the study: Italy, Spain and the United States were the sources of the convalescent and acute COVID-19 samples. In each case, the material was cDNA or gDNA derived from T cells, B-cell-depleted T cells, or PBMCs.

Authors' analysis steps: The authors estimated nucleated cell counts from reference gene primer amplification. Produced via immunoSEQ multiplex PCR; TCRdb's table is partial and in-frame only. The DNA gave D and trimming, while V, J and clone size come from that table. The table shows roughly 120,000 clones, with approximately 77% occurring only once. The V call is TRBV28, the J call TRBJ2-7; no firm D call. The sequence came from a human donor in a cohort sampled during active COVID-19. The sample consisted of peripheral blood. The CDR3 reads CASSLFEEQYF. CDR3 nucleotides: TGTGCCAGCAGTTTATTTGAGGAGCAGTACTTC. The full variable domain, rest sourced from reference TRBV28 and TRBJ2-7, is DVKVTQSSRYLVKRTGEKVFLECVQDMDHENMFWYRQDPGLGLRLIYFSYDVKMKEKGDIPEGYSVSREKKERFSLILESASTNQTSMYLCASSLFEEQYFGPGTRLTVT.